This entry describes one TCR beta chain. The data are from a study of blood T cell repertoires in COVID-19. For the study at large: Some COVID-19 samples were acute and others convalescent; all came from the United States, Italy and Spain. T cells, B-cell-depleted T cells, or PBMCs provided the cDNA or gDNA that served as material.

The authors' processing: Estimation of nucleated cell counts was performed using reference gene primer amplification. The assay was immunoSEQ multiplex PCR, and TCRdb's table has in-frame clones only and misses some. Clone size and V and J calls were adopted from that table, with D and trimming inferred from the DNA. This repertoire shows about 120,000 clones, around 78% found once; its top ten account for 2% to 2.5%. The CDR3 consists of 15 residues. CDR1 SGHVS and CDR2 FQNEAQ come from the germline V gene. The V and J ends lost 2 bases and 3 bases, in that order; junction bases with no gene match: 6.

The rearrangement uses TRBV7-8 and TRBJ1-1; the match to TRBD1 covers 7 bases. Sequences were obtained from peripheral blood. The receptor comes from a man aged 65-85 years with acute or convalescent COVID-19. CDR3 region: CASSLFGTEDTEAFF. For the CDR3, the DNA is TGTGCCAGCAGCTTATTTGGGACAGAGGACACTGAAGCTTTCTTT.